Below, one TCR beta chain is given with its context. This record belongs to a study of blood T cell repertoires in COVID-19. The CDR3 is 13 residues long. The V gene lost 6 bases and the J gene lost 7 bases, with 13 bases spanning the gap. The assay was immunoSEQ multiplex PCR, and TCRdb's table has in-frame clones only and misses some. The sample has a few hundred thousand clones; around 83% are singletons. The J gene is TRBJ2-1, the V gene TRBV12-3 or TRBV12-4, with a tentative D call TRBD1 (6 bases). The specimen sequenced was PBMCs or T cells enriched from blood (not recorded which). This TCR came from a woman between 45 and 65 years old who had recovered from COVID-19. The CDR3 loop reads CASRETGTNEQFF. The CDR3 coding sequence is TGTGCCAGCAGAGAGACCGGGACAAATGAGCAGTTCTTC.